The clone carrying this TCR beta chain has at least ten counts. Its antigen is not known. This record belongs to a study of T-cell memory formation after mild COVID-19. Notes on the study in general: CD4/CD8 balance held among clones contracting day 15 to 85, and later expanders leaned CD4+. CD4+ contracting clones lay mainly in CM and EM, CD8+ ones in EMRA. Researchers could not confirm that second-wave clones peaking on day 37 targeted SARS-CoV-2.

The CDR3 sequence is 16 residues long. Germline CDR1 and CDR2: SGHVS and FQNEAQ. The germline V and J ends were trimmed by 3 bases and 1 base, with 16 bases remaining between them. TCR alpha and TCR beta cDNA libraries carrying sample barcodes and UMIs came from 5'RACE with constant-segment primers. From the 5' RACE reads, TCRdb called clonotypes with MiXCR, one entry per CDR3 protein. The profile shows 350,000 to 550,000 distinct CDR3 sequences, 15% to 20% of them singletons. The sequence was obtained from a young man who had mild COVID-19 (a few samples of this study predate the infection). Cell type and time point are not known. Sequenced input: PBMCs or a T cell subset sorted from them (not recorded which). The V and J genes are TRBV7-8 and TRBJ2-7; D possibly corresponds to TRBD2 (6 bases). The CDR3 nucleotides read TGTGCCAGCAGCTTGGGGATTTTGGGGGGATCCTACGAGCAGTACGTC. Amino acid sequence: CASSLGILGGSYEQYV.